This T cell receptor beta chain was recorded in a study of cytomegalovirus exposure and HLA in healthy donors. For the study at large: In an early release, HLA-typed donors contributed 80 million to 95 million unique TCR sequences. Assignment to the Caucasian-associated ancestry cluster applied to around four fifths of the approximately 400 genotyped donors. Study observations and caveats: Immune exposure was documented only through CMV serostatus. The study assumed roughly uniform donor sequencing depth for presence/absence analyses.

About this clone itself: The antigen is unknown.

Vbeta (60) and Jbeta (13) primers were used in the PCR. Clones were read by immunoSEQ multiplex PCR, and TCRdb kept only the in-frame ones, dropping some. Among about 120,000 clones listed, around 80% were seen once. CDR1 MNHEY and CDR2 SVGAGI come from the germline V gene. This CDR3 contains 14 residues. V lost 0 bases and J 5 bases, leaving 10 bases between the germline ends. The clonotype originates from a woman between 40 and 50 years old in good health and CMV-seropositive. The V gene is TRBV6-5, the J gene TRBJ1-2; no definite D call. Sequenced material: PBMCs. The DNA for the CDR3 is TGTGCCAGCAGTTACTCACAGACGGCGTATGGCTACACCTTC. It encodes CASSYSQTAYGYTF.